These T cell receptor beta chains were read from a single sample in a study of T-cell reconstitution after alpha-beta-depleted transplantation in children. TCRdb analysed the PCR reads with MiXCR anew, one entry per CDR3 protein. The sample shows some 200,000 distinct CDR3 sequences, approximately 8% of them seen only once. The sequencing here drew on PBMCs, mostly from graft donor cells, taken 360 days after TCRalphabeta/CD19-depleted stem cell transplant. Receptors originate from a male patient aged 2-15 years who had a stem cell transplant for acute myeloid leukemia, so the T cells may come from the graft donor. The conserved cysteine and the conserved F or W are not part of the CDR3 here. The order of the fields is clone size, V gene, J gene, CDR3 protein. Rows may omit the clone size; those that give it use once, few, many or a size class.

size: -; V: TRBV20-1; J: TRBJ2-7; CDR3: SAISVIPYEQY
size: many; V: TRBV14; J: TRBJ2-1; CDR3: ASSPDQSSYNEQF
size: few; V: TRBV5-1; J: TRBJ2-7; CDR3: ASRSGSRGSYEQY
size: many; V: TRBV7-2; J: TRBJ2-7; CDR3: ASSRTGTYEQY
size: many; V: TRBV29-1; J: TRBJ2-1; CDR3: SVEATGVILAGGWNEQF
size: many; V: TRBV25-1; J: TRBJ2-1; CDR3: ASSGTSYNEQF
size: -; V: TRBV20-1; J: TRBJ1-1; CDR3: SARDGSQLNTEAF
size: many; V: TRBV29-1; J: TRBJ2-5; CDR3: SVSTGRETQY
size: few; V: TRBV12-5; J: TRBJ2-7; CDR3: ASGLVGKGSPWDSTYEQY
size: many; V: TRBV6-5; J: TRBJ1-2; CDR3: ASSPGGGLYGYT
size: -; V: TRBV6-5; J: TRBJ2-5; CDR3: ASSQTRASGGMETQY
size: many; V: TRBV20-1; J: TRBJ2-1; CDR3: SAREDWYNEQF
size: -; V: TRBV4-3; J: TRBJ2-4; CDR3: ASSPRGAGGGKNIQY
size: few; V: TRBV20-1; J: TRBJ1-3; CDR3: SANHREGNTIY
size: many; V: TRBV29-1; J: TRBJ2-2; CDR3: SAGPPTSTGELF
size: few; V: TRBV7-9; J: TRBJ2-7; CDR3: ASSLRDRGLEQY
size: many; V: TRBV5-1; J: TRBJ1-2; CDR3: ASSPGQGARGYT
size: -; V: TRBV18; J: TRBJ2-7; CDR3: ASSPSKGGKNEQY
size: -; V: TRBV20-1; J: TRBJ1-5; CDR3: SARRAGQPQH
size: many; V: TRBV7-6; J: TRBJ2-2; CDR3: ASSLNSYTGELF
size: many; V: TRBV5-1; J: TRBJ1-5; CDR3: ASSLTGASGQPQH
size: few; V: TRBV6-5; J: TRBJ2-3; CDR3: ASSYGGVDTDTQY
size: -; V: TRBV20-1; J: TRBJ2-5; CDR3: SAYAGGRETQH
size: few; V: TRBV2; J: TRBJ2-3; CDR3: ASNKQGASTDTQY
size: many; V: TRBV7-9; J: TRBJ2-1; CDR3: ARTQARGVYNEQF
size: many; V: TRBV12-3/TRBV12-4; J: TRBJ2-7; CDR3: ASTPGGTTGLRQY
size: few; V: TRBV19; J: TRBJ2-1; CDR3: ASSIGSSGNNEQF
size: many; V: TRBV29-1; J: TRBJ2-1; CDR3: SVEDLTLAGRYNEQF
size: -; V: TRBV12-3/TRBV12-4; J: TRBJ2-5; CDR3: ASTLRGGLETQY
size: many; V: TRBV20-1; J: TRBJ1-5; CDR3: SAGGQGNPHQPQH
size: -; V: TRBV5-1; J: TRBJ2-2; CDR3: ASSTQVTGELF
size: many; V: TRBV10-3; J: TRBJ2-3; CDR3: AMGQGDTDTQY
size: few; V: TRBV6-1; J: TRBJ1-4; CDR3: ASNSGRIEKLF
size: few; V: TRBV7-7; J: TRBJ2-5; CDR3: ASSLTGEVGDEETQY
size: -; V: TRBV7-2; J: TRBJ1-3; CDR3: ASSIGQGAGNTIY
size: -; V: TRBV7-2; J: TRBJ2-2; CDR3: ASSLGTQGELF
size: few; V: TRBV5-1; J: TRBJ1-2; CDR3: ASSFAEEIYGYT
size: -; V: TRBV5-1; J: TRBJ2-1; CDR3: ASSLISPNEQF
size: -; V: TRBV20-1; J: TRBJ2-3; CDR3: SARAGRQYTDTQY
size: -; V: TRBV29-1; J: TRBJ1-1; CDR3: SVEDSEAF
size: -; V: TRBV20-1; J: TRBJ2-3; CDR3: SARDVRLAGEY
size: few; V: TRBV7-9; J: TRBJ2-1; CDR3: ASSGADSYNEQF
size: few; V: TRBV7-2; J: TRBJ2-5; CDR3: ASSHSLAGEETQY
size: few; V: TRBV19; J: TRBJ1-1; CDR3: ASSYTGYTEAF
size: -; V: TRBV5-6; J: TRBJ1-1; CDR3: ASSSQLREAF
size: many; V: TRBV10-3; J: TRBJ2-7; CDR3: AISGGLISYEQY
size: many; V: TRBV12-3/TRBV12-4; J: TRBJ2-3; CDR3: ASTVAGSTDTQY
size: -; V: TRBV12-3/TRBV12-4; J: TRBJ1-1; CDR3: ASSLNLPATEAF
size: many; V: TRBV20-1; J: TRBJ2-2; CDR3: SAREAVRSGELF
size: few; V: TRBV5-1; J: TRBJ2-1; CDR3: ASSFTGNNEQF
size: -; V: TRBV20-1; J: TRBJ2-5; CDR3: SAERTSGEETQY
size: few; V: TRBV2; J: TRBJ2-7; CDR3: ASSPYRTYEQY
size: many; V: TRBV3-1; J: TRBJ1-1; CDR3: ASSQYRGEAF
size: many; V: TRBV12-3/TRBV12-4; J: TRBJ2-2; CDR3: ASSGPGTSGGLTGELF